Presented here are 18 T cell receptor beta chains from one specimen sequenced in a study of shared clonotypes between healthy human individuals. The method was immunoSEQ multiplex PCR; TCRdb's version includes in-frame clones alone and lacks a portion of them. The table records fewer than 1.6 million clones, about 98.5% of them present only once. Sequencing was carried out using naive CD4+ T cells sorted from blood. Subset indicated: CD45RA+ positively selected. The source is a man aged 30 to 39 in good health.

V and J are TRBV25-1 and TRBJ2-7; 7 bases align to TRBD1. V lost 6 bases, J lost 3 bases, and 14 bases stayed unmatched. From germline, CDR1 is MGHDK and CDR2 SYGVNS. The CDR3 consists of 16 residues. CDR3 DNA sequence: TGTGCCAGCAGCGAGGTAGGGGGCCTCTCTTTCTACGAGCAGTACTTC. Translating gives CASSEVGGLSFYEQYF.

About this clone itself: The junction and the germline gene differ at one end; a read error may be behind it. The chain uses TRBV19 and TRBJ2-2; 7 positions agree with TRBD1. There are 14 residues in the CDR3. Germline V CDR1 and CDR2: LNHDA, SQIVND (reference sequence). The chain's CDR3 is CASRGTAVTGELFF. The CDR3 DNA follows: TGTGCCAGTAGAGGGACAGCGGTTACCGGTGAGCTGTTTTTT.

The chain carries TRBV11-2 and TRBJ2-1; D is possibly TRBD1 (6 bases). Germline V lookup: CDR1 SGHAT, CDR2 FQNNGV. V was trimmed by 5 bases and J by 0 bases, leaving 11 bases between them. CDR3 length equals 15 residues. The CDR3 DNA reads as TGTGCCAGCAGCAGAGACAGGAGCTCCTACAATGAGCAGTTCTTC. It specifies CASSRDRSSYNEQFF.

V usage is TRBV29-1 and J usage is TRBJ2-1, with D uncertain. The V end was cut by 8 bases, the J end by 0 bases, with 14 bases between. The germline CDR1 and CDR2 sequences are SQVTM and ANQGSEA. This CDR3 comprises 14 residues. The CDR3 nucleotides read TGCAGCTGCATGGGGATTAGCTCCTACAATGAGCAGTTCTTC. Translation gives CSCMGISSYNEQFF.

The chain joins TRBV11-2 to TRBJ2-1; the D is unclear. Trimming removed 6 bases from V and 7 bases from J, with 16 bases in between. This CDR3 has 14 residues. Germline lookup yields CDR1 SGHAT and CDR2 FQNNGV. The CDR3 nucleotides are TGTGCCAGCAGTCATTTAGAGCGAGGTAATGAGCAGTTCTTC. As protein: CASSHLERGNEQFF. Using reference TRBV11-2 and TRBJ2-1 for the parts outside the CDR3, the full variable domain is EAGVAQSPRYKIIEKRQSVAFWCNPISGHATLYWYQQILGQGPKLLIQFQNNGVVDDSQLPKDRFSAERLKGVDSTLKIQPAKLEDSAVYLCASSHLERGNEQFFGPGTRLTVL.

The CDR3 nucleotides read TGTGCCAGCAGAGGCCAGGCAGGCTCCTACGAGCAGTACTTC. Protein: CASRGQAGSYEQYF. The J gene is TRBJ2-7, the V gene TRBV28; D remains ambiguous. The germline V gene has CDR1 MDHEN and CDR2 SYDVKM. V shed 6 bases and J shed 0 bases, with 12 bases lying between them. The CDR3 consists of 14 residues. The whole variable domain, remainder taken from reference TRBV28 and TRBJ2-7, is DVKVTQSSRYLVKRTGEKVFLECVQDMDHENMFWYRQDPGLGLRLIYFSYDVKMKEKGDIPEGYSVSREKKERFSLILESASTNQTSMYLCASRGQAGSYEQYFGPGTRLTVT.

This clone was detected only once. V is TRBV5-5 and J is TRBJ2-7, with D possibly TRBD1 on 5 matching bases. With 2 bases removed from V and 3 bases from J, the gap between germline ends came to 15 bases. CDR3 size: 15 residues. Germline CDR1 SGHKS, CDR2 YYEKEE (reference sequence). The CDR3 DNA reads TGTGCCAGCAGCTTAGGGGTCAGTCTCGACTACGAGCAGTACTTC. This translates into CASSLGVSLDYEQYF.

The V call is TRBV10-3, the J call TRBJ2-1; D gene uncertain. Germline assignment: CDR1 ENHRY and CDR2 SYGVKD. V lost 4 bases, J lost 9 bases, and 10 bases lay in between. The CDR3 has 12 residues. The DNA for the CDR3 is TGTGCCATCAGTGGGTCGACCGGTGAGCAGTTCTTC. Translated: CAISGSTGEQFF.

This chain links TRBV5-5 with TRBJ2-3; no firm D call. Trimming pared 4 bases from V and 3 bases from J, leaving 3 bases between. Per germline, CDR1 SGHKS and CDR2 YYEKEE (reference sequence). The CDR3 runs to 11 residues. Written as DNA, the CDR3 is TGTGCCAGCAGCCCAACAGATACGCAGTATTTT. Translating it yields CASSPTDTQYF.

The chain carries TRBV5-1 and TRBJ1-4, with D possibly matching TRBD1 (5 bases). CDR3 length: 16 residues. Germline V CDR1 and CDR2: SGHRS, YFSETQ. Trimming shortened V by 4 bases and J by 4 bases, and 17 bases separated the two germline ends. CDR3 residues: CASSARSLGGNEKLFF. For the CDR3, the DNA is TGCGCCAGCAGCGCTCGATCCCTCGGGGGTAATGAAAAACTGTTTTTT.

A word on this clone: Other DNA sequences in this specimen translate into the identical CDR3. The chain uses TRBV19 and TRBJ2-1; 7 bases agree with TRBD2. The V segment lost 3 bases and the J segment 2 bases; nucleotides outside the gene matches: 4. The CDR3 sequence is 15 residues long. CDR1 and CDR2 from the germline V gene are LNHDA and SQIVND (reference sequence). The CDR3 reads CASSIPSGTYNEQFF. The CDR3 region has the DNA TGTGCCAGTAGTATCCCTAGCGGCACCTACAATGAGCAGTTCTTC.

The chain recombines TRBV28 with TRBJ1-4; no definite D call. The V and J ends lost 5 bases and 8 bases respectively, with 12 bases between them. The CDR3 has 13 residues. Germline V gene sequence: CDR1 MDHEN, CDR2 SYDVKM. CDR3: CASSHRSGEKLFF. The DNA for the CDR3 is TGTGCCAGCAGTCACCGTTCAGGAGAAAAACTGTTTTTT. The entire variable domain, with the rest obtained from reference TRBV28 and TRBJ1-4, is as follows: DVKVTQSSRYLVKRTGEKVFLECVQDMDHENMFWYRQDPGLGLRLIYFSYDVKMKEKGDIPEGYSVSREKKERFSLILESASTNQTSMYLCASSHRSGEKLFFGSGTQLSVL.

This sequence joins TRBV7-3 and TRBJ2-1; tentative D call: TRBD2 (6 bases). CDR1 and CDR2 (germline): SGHTA, FQGTGA. Trimming left V 5 bases short and J 1 base short, with 15 bases between. The CDR3 has 16 amino acids. CDR3 bases: TGTGCCAGCAGCCCAAGACTAGTTGGGTCCTACAATGAGCAGTTCTTC. It codes for CASSPRLVGSYNEQFF.

The V gene is TRBV9, the J gene TRBJ2-7, with TRBD1 matching 9 bases. The CDR3 totals 16 residues. With V trimmed by 2 bases and J by 0 bases, 6 bases remained unmatched. Per germline, CDR1 SGDLS and CDR2 YYNGEE. This CDR3 is CASSVGTGFPSYEQYF. In DNA, the CDR3 is TGTGCCAGCAGCGTCGGGACAGGGTTCCCCTCCTACGAGCAGTACTTC.

V and J are TRBV29-1 and TRBJ1-4; the D gene is possibly TRBD1 (5 bases). This CDR3 is 11 amino acids long. The V and J ends lost 7 bases and 8 bases respectively, with 11 bases between them. Germline V lookup: CDR1 SQVTM, CDR2 ANQGSEA. The CDR3 DNA follows: TGCAGCGCATGGGGCGAGGAAAAACTGTTTTTT. This gives the protein CSAWGEEKLFF.

The chain joins TRBV27 to TRBJ1-2, with a weak D call TRBD1 (5 bases). This CDR3 is built from 13 residues. Trimming pared 6 bases from V and 0 bases from J, leaving 8 bases between. CDR1 and CDR2 (germline): MNHEY, SMNVEV (reference sequence). The CDR3 coding sequence is TGTGCCAGCAGCCTAGGGGCTAACTATGGCTACACCTTC. As protein: CASSLGANYGYTF.

This chain connects TRBV2 to TRBJ2-1; perhaps TRBD2 as D (6 bases). V was trimmed by 4 bases and J by 5 bases, leaving 9 bases between them. The length of the CDR3 is 13 residues. CDR1 SNHLY and CDR2 FYNNEI come from the germline V gene. The DNA of the CDR3 is TGTGCCAGCAGTGGGGACTTCAACAATGAGCAGTTCTTC. Translating it yields CASSGDFNNEQFF.

The genes are TRBV11-2 and TRBJ1-1; D is unclear. V lost 10 bases to trimming and J lost 6 bases, with 15 bases between them. Germline V gene sequence: CDR1 SGHAT, CDR2 FQNNGV. The CDR3 extends over 12 amino acids. The CDR3 DNA reads TGTGCCACCCTACGGGGTAAGGCTGAAGCTTTCTTT. Its translation is CATLRGKAEAFF.